A selection of T cell receptor beta chains follows, all from one sample in a study of STAT5B mutations in CD4+ large granular lymphocyte leukemia. The repertoire was sequenced with immunoSEQ multiplex PCR; TCRdb's copy has only in-frame clones and lacks some. The profile shows over 300 clones, just under 75% of them singletons. Sequenced: PBMCs. The receptors come from a woman in her fifties or sixties with CD4+ T-cell large granular lymphocyte leukemia. The CDR3 runs from the conserved cysteine through the conserved F or W. D genes are given only for firm matches. The size entry is marked missing in some rows and otherwise reads once, few, many or a size class.

d_call j_call v_call clone_size cdr3_nt cdr3_aa
TRBD1 TRBJ1-4 TRBV28 few TGTGCCAGCACCCCTGGGACAGGACCTAATGAAAAACTGTTTTTT CASTPGTGPNEKLFF
TRBD1 TRBJ1-1 TRBV4-1 . TGCGCCAGCAGCCAAGAGGCAGGGGGCGCAGGTGAAGCTTTCTTT CASSQEAGGAGEAFF
TRBD2 TRBJ2-7 TRBV7-2 . TGTGCCAGCAGCCTTAGCGGGAGCTCCTACGAGCAGTACTTC CASSLSGSSYEQYF
TRBD1 TRBJ2-7 TRBV7-7 . TGTGCCAGCAGCCCAGGACAGGGCTGGGAGCAGTACTTC CASSPGQGWEQYF
TRBD1 TRBJ2-3 TRBV2 . TGTGCCAGCGGACAGGGGGATGAAGATACGCAGTATTTT CASGQGDEDTQYF
. TRBJ2-2 TRBV19 . TGTGCCAGTAGCCCGTCGGCAGTTGCGAACACCGGGGAGCTGTTTTTT CASSPSAVANTGELFF
. TRBJ2-3 TRBV7-2 . TGTGCCAGCTTTGGGTTGATGCAGATGGACCGAAGTACAGATACGCAGTATTTT CASFGLMQMDRSTDTQYF
TRBD2 TRBJ2-7 TRBV6-4 . TGTGCCAGCAGTGAGGCGGGGGGGCCTATCTACGAGCAGTACTTC CASSEAGGPIYEQYF
. TRBJ1-1 TRBV28 few TGTGCCAGCAGTTACACTGAAGCTTTCTTT CASSYTEAFF
TRBD2 TRBJ2-4 TRBV29-1 . TGCAGCGCCACCTCTGGGACTAGCGGGAGGTACATTCAGTACTTC CSATSGTSGRYIQYF
TRBD1 TRBJ2-2 TRBV4-1 once TGCGCCAGCAGCCAAGAAGGTGACAGGGGGCAATATGGCACCGGGGAGCTGTTTTTT CASSQEGDRGQYGTGELFF
TRBD1 TRBJ1-4 TRBV19 few TGTGCCAGTACCCTGCTTCGGACAGGTGCATTGGACGGGCGACAAAAACTGTTTTTT CASTLLRTGALDGRQKLFF
. TRBJ2-1 TRBV11-3 . TGTGCCAGCAGCTTAGGTGGACGCAATGAGCAGTTCTTC CASSLGGRNEQFF
TRBD1 TRBJ2-3 TRBV5-1 . TGCGCCAGCAGCGGACAGGACAGGGCGAGGGGCGATACGCAGTATTTT CASSGQDRARGDTQYF
. TRBJ1-1 TRBV5-4 . TGTGCCAGCAGCTCCCCAAAAGCGGGGCCGAACACTGAAGCTTTCTTT CASSSPKAGPNTEAFF
TRBD1 TRBJ1-4 TRBV28 . TGTGCCAGCAGTCCCGGGACAGGGGATGAAAAACTGTTTTTT CASSPGTGDEKLFF
. TRBJ2-6 TRBV19 . TGTGCCAGTAGTCTCTTACAGGGATCTGGGGCCAACGTCCTGACTTTC CASSLLQGSGANVLTF
TRBD1 TRBJ2-7 TRBV5-1 . TGCGCCAGCAGCTTGACAGGGGTAAACCCCTACGAGCAGTACTTC CASSLTGVNPYEQYF
TRBD2 TRBJ2-3 TRBV7-9 once TGTGCCAGCAGCTTAGTGGGACTAGCCCCAGATACGCAGTATTTT CASSLVGLAPDTQYF
TRBD2 TRBJ2-1 TRBV19 medium-sized TGTGCCAGTAGTATAGGGGGGACTAGCGGGGCCTCCTACAATGAGCAGTTCTTC CASSIGGTSGASYNEQFF
TRBD1 TRBJ2-2 TRBV5-1 . TGCGCCAGCACCTGGACAGGGGGCGGCACCGGGGAGCTGTTTTTT CASTWTGGGTGELFF
TRBD1 TRBJ2-3 TRBV5-1 . TGCGCCAGCAGCTCGGGACAGTTAGGGACAGATACGCAGTATTTT CASSSGQLGTDTQYF
. TRBJ1-1 TRBV7-9 few TGTGCCAGCAGCTTACAGCAGGGACGTGAAGCTTTCTTT CASSLQQGREAFF
. TRBJ2-7 TRBV10-2 large TGCGCCAGCAGTGATCGAGGGGCGATCGAGCAGTACTTC CASSDRGAIEQYF
TRBD1 TRBJ1-4 TRBV2 . TGTGCCAGCAGTGCAGGGGGACTTAATGAAAAACTGTTTTTT CASSAGGLNEKLFF
. TRBJ2-5 TRBV6-5 . TGTGCCAGCAGTTACGTGGGACCAGAGACCCAGTACTTC CASSYVGPETQYF
. TRBJ2-4 TRBV13 . TGTGCCAGCAGCTTAGACGGCATTCAGTACTTC CASSLDGIQYF
. TRBJ1-3 TRBV2 once TGTGCCAGCAGTCCGGGACCCAAAAACACCATATATTTT CASSPGPKNTIYF
. TRBJ2-1 TRBV4-1 . TGCGCCAGCAGCCAAGACCTTTCCTACCGCGAGCAGTTCTTC CASSQDLSYREQFF